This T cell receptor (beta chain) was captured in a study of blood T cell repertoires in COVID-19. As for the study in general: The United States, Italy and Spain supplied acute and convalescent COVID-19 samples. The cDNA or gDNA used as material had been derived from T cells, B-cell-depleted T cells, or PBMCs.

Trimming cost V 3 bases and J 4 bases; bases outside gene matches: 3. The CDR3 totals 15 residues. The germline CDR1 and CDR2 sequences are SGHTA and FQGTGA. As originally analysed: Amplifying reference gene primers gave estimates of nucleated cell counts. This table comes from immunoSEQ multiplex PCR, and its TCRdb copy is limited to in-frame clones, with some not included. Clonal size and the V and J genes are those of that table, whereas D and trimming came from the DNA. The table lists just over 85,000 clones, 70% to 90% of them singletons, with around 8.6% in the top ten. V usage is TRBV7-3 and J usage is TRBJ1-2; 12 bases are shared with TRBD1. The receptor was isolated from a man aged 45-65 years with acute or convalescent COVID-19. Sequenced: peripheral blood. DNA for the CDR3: TGTGCCAGCAGCTTTGGGACAGGGGGCGTCTATGGCTACACCTTC. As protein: CASSFGTGGVYGYTF.